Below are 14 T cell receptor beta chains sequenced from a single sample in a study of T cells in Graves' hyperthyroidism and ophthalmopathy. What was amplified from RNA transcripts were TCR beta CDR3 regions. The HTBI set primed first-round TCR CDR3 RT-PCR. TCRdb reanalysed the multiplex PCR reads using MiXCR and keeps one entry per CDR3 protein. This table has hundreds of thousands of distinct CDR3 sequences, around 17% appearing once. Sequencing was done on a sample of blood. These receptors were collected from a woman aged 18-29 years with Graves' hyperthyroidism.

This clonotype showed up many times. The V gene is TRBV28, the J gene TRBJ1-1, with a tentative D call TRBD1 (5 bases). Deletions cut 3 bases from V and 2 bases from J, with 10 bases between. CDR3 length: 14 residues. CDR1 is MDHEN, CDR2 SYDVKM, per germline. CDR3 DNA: TGTGCCAGCAGTTTGTACAGGACAAACACTGAAGCTTTCTTT. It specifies CASSLYRTNTEAFF.

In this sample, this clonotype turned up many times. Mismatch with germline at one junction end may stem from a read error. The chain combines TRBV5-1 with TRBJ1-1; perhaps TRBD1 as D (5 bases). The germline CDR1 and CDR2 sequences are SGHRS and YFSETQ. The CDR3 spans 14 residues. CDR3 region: CASSLGTGGTEAFF. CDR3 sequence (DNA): TGTGCCAGCAGCCTCGGGACGGGAGGGACTGAAGCTTTCTTT.

This CDR3 is CASSPNTSGSYNEQFF. CDR3 DNA: TGTGCCAGCTCACCAAACACTAGCGGCTCCTACAATGAGCAGTTCTTC. The chain uses TRBV18 and TRBJ2-1; TRBD2 aligns across 8 bases. Germline CDR1 is KGHSH and CDR2 is LQKENI. The CDR3 runs to 16 residues. The ends lost 2 bases at V and 0 bases at J; junction bases unmatched: 3.

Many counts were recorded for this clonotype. The CDR3 nucleotides are TGTGCCAGCAGTTATTCCTCTTGGAGCGAGCAGTACTTC. This sequence encodes CASSYSSWSEQYF. This sequence joins TRBV6-1 and TRBJ2-7; no reliable D call. The V and J ends lost 5 bases and 6 bases respectively, with 14 bases between them. Per germline, CDR1 MNHNS and CDR2 SASEGT. The CDR3 loop spans 13 amino acids.

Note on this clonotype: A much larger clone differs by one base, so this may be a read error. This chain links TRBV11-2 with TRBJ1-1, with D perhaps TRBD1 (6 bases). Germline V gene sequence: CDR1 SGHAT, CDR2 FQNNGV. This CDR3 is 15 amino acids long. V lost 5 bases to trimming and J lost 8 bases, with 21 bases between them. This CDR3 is CASSLAIGGGPEAFF. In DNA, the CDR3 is TGTGCCAGCAGCCTAGCCATAGGGGGGGGACCCGAAGCTTTCTTT. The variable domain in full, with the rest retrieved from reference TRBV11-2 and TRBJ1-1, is EAGVAQSPRYKIIEKRQSVAFWCNPISGHATLYWYQQILGQGPKLLIQFQNNGVVDDSQLPKDRFSAERLKGVDSTLKIQPAKLEDSAVYLCASSLAIGGGPEAFFGQGTRLTVV.

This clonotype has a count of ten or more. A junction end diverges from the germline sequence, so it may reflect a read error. The CDR3 DNA reads TGTACCAGCAGCTTACGCGGGCCGAACACCGGGGAGCTGTTTTTT. It translates to CTSSLRGPNTGELFF. The chain uses TRBV7-9 and TRBJ2-2; the D gene is possibly TRBD2 (5 bases). Germline CDR1 is SEHNR and CDR2 is FQNEAQ (reference sequence). CDR3 length: 15 amino acids.

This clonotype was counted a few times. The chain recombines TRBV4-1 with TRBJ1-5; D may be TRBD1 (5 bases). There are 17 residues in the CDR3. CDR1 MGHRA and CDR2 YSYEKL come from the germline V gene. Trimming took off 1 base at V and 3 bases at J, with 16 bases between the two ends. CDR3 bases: TGCGCCAGCAGCCAAGTTTTGAGGGGCGGAACCAATCAGCCCCAGCATTTT. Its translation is CASSQVLRGGTNQPQHF.

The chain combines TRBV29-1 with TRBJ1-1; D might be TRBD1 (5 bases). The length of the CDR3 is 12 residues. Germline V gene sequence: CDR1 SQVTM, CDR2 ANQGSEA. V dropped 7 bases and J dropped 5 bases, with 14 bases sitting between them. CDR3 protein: CSAGAGRTEAFF. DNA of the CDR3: TGCAGCGCTGGGGCGGGAAGAACTGAAGCTTTCTTT.

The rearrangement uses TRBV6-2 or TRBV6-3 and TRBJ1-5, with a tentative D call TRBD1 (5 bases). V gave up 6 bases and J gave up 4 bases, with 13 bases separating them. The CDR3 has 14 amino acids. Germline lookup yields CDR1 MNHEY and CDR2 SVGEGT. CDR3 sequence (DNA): TGTGCCAGCAGACTGGGACCGAGAAATCAGCCCCAGCATTTT. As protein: CASRLGPRNQPQHF.

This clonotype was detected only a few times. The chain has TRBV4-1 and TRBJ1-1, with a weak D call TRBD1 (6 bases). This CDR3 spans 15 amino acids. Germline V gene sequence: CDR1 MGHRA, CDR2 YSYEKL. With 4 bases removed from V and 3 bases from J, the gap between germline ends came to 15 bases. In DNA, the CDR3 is TGCGCCAGCAGCCTCTACAGGGTTGGTGACACTGAAGCTTTCTTT. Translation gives CASSLYRVGDTEAFF.

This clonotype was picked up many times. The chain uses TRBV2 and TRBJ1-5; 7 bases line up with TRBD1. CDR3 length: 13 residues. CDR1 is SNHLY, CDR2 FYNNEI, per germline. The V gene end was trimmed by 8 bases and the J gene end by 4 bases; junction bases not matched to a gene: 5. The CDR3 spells CASGGDRNQPQHF. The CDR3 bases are TGTGCCAGCGGGGGGGACAGAAATCAGCCCCAGCATTTT.

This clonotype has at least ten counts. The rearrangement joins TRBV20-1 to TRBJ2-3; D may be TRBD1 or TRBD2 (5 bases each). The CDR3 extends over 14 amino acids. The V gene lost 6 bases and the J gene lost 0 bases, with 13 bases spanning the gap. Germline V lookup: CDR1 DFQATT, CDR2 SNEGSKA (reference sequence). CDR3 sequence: CSAGRLSSTDTQYF. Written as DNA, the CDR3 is TGCAGTGCGGGACGACTATCTAGCACAGATACGCAGTATTTT.

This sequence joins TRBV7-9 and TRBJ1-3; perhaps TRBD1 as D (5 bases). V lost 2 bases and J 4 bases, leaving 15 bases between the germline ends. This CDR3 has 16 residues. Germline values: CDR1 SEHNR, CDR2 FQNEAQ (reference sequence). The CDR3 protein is CASSLPGPRDGNTIYF. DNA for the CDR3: TGTGCCAGCAGCTTACCAGGCCCCAGGGACGGAAACACCATATATTTT. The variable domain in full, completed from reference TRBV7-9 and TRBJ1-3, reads DTGVSQNPRHKITKRGQNVTFRCDPISEHNRLYWYRQTLGQGPEFLTYFQNEAQLEKSRLLSDRFSAERPKGSFSTLEIQRTEQGDSAMYLCASSLPGPRDGNTIYFGEGSWLTVV.

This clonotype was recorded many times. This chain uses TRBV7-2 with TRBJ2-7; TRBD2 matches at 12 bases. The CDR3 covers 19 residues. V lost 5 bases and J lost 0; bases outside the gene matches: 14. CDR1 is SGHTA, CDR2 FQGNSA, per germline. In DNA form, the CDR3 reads TGTGCCAGCAGCCCCCAACCTCCGGGACTAGCGGGCGCCTCCTACGAGCAGTACTTC. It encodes CASSPQPPGLAGASYEQYF.